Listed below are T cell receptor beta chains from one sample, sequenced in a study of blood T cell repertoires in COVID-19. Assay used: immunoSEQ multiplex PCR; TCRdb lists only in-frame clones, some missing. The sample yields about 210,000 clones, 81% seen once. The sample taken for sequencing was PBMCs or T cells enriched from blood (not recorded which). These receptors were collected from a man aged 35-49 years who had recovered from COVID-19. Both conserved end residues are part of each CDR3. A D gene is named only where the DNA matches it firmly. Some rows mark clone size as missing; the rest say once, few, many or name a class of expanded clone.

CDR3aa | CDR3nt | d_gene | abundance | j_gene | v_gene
CASSPGDLAKNIQYF | TGTGCCAGTAGCCCAGGGGACCTAGCCAAAAACATTCAGTACTTC | . | . | TRBJ2-4 | TRBV19
CASQEFYGYTF | TGTGCCAGTCAGGAATTCTATGGCTACACCTTC | . | . | TRBJ1-2 | TRBV2
CASSQDTQGASGYTF | TGCGCCAGCAGCCAAGATACACAGGGGGCATCGGGCTACACCTTC | TRBD1 | . | TRBJ1-2 | TRBV4-1
CASSPRGNQPQHF | TGCGCCAGCAGTCCCAGGGGGAATCAGCCCCAGCATTTT | TRBD1 | . | TRBJ1-5 | TRBV10-2
CASSLGTSGNNEQFF | TGCGCCAGCAGCTTGGGGACTAGCGGAAACAATGAGCAGTTCTTC | TRBD2 | . | TRBJ2-1 | TRBV5-1
CASSQNRVRGSPLHF | TGCGCCAGCAGCCAAAACAGGGTTCGTGGTTCACCCCTCCACTTT | . | few | TRBJ1-6 | TRBV4-1
CAWTLGGSEQYF | TGTGCCTGGACCCTGGGGGGAAGCGAGCAGTACTTC | . | . | TRBJ2-7 | TRBV7-9
CASSHGGRVNEQYF | TGTGCCAGCTCACACGGCGGGAGAGTAAACGAGCAGTACTTC | TRBD2 | once | TRBJ2-7 | TRBV18
CASSGQAGTGELFF | TGTGCCAGCAGTGGACAGGCCGGTACCGGGGAGCTGTTTTTT | . | . | TRBJ2-2 | TRBV2
CASSYFPTGLTF | TGTGCCAGCAGTTACTTCCCGACAGGACTTACCTTC | . | . | TRBJ1-2 | TRBV28
CASSLGAGVTNEQFF | TGCGCCAGCAGCTTGGGAGCGGGAGTCACGAATGAGCAGTTCTTC | TRBD2 | . | TRBJ2-1 | TRBV5-1
CASSPGQGGTYEQYF | TGTGCCAGCTCACCGGGACAGGGGGGCACCTACGAGCAGTACTTC | TRBD1 | . | TRBJ2-7 | TRBV18
CASSLGGHRGAFF | TGTGCCAGCAGCTTAGGCGGCCACAGGGGAGCTTTCTTT | TRBD1 | . | TRBJ1-1 | TRBV13
CASSRATDAFDYGYTF | TGTGCCAGCAGCCGGGCGACAGATGCCTTTGACTATGGCTACACCTTC | . | few | TRBJ1-2 | TRBV5-5
CATGDLGTGPQHF | TGTGCCACAGGGGATCTCGGGACAGGCCCCCAGCATTTT | TRBD1 | . | TRBJ1-5 | TRBV10-3
CASSSGTGGREQYF | TGCGCCAGCAGTTCCGGGACAGGGGGCCGCGAGCAGTACTTC | TRBD1 | . | TRBJ2-7 | TRBV10-1
CAISESGTQVWQYF | TGTGCCATCAGTGAGTCAGGGACTCAGGTGTGGCAGTATTTT | . | . | TRBJ2-3 | TRBV10-3
CASSLDTTPEYGYTF | TGCGCCAGCAGCTTGGACACTACCCCGGAGTATGGCTACACCTTC | . | . | TRBJ1-2 | TRBV5-1
CASSIFDRAHQPQHF | TGTGCCAGCAGCATTTTCGACAGGGCGCATCAGCCCCAGCATTTT | TRBD1 | few | TRBJ1-5 | TRBV6-5
CASSYRTVQYYEQYF | TGTGCCAGCAGCTATCGGACAGTCCAATACTACGAGCAGTACTTC | . | . | TRBJ2-7 | TRBV7-2
CASSISNPGTGLSGYTF | TGTGCCAGTAGTATATCTAATCCCGGAACAGGGCTCAGTGGCTACACCTTC | . | . | TRBJ1-2 | TRBV19
CASSRQQGGDEKLFF | TGTGCCAGCTCACGACAACAGGGGGGCGACGAAAAACTGTTTTTT | TRBD1 | few | TRBJ1-4 | TRBV18
CASSQNTGASNEKLFF | TGTGCCAGCAGCCAAAATACAGGGGCGAGTAATGAAAAACTGTTTTTT | TRBD1 | . | TRBJ1-4 | TRBV3-1/TRBV3-2
CASSPSAETQYF | TGTGCCAGCTCACCTTCCGCGGAGACCCAGTACTTC | . | . | TRBJ2-5 | TRBV18
CASSKLNEQFF | TGTGCCAGCAGCAAATTGAATGAGCAGTTCTTC | . | once | TRBJ2-1 | TRBV12-3/TRBV12-4
CASSPGQGGPYGYTF | TGTGCCAGCTCACCGGGACAGGGAGGGCCCTATGGCTACACCTTC | TRBD1 | . | TRBJ1-2 | TRBV18
CASSETSGRGNEQFF | TGTGCCAGCAGCGAAACTAGCGGGAGGGGGAATGAGCAGTTCTTC | TRBD2 | few | TRBJ2-1 | TRBV9
CASSLANRGQGGGYTF | TGTGCCAGCAGCTTAGCCAACCGTGGACAGGGAGGAGGCTACACCTTC | TRBD1 | . | TRBJ1-2 | TRBV7-2
CASTSGTETQYF | TGTGCCAGCACTAGCGGGACGGAAACCCAGTACTTC | TRBD2 | . | TRBJ2-5 | TRBV2
CASSFLLGGETQYF | TGCGCCAGCAGCTTCCTACTAGGGGGAGAGACCCAGTACTTC | . | once | TRBJ2-5 | TRBV5-1
CTSSRIGLKRYNEQFF | TGCACCAGCAGCCGAATTGGACTTAAGAGGTACAATGAGCAGTTCTTC | . | . | TRBJ2-1 | TRBV1
CASSVMTASEAFF | TGTGCCAGCAGCGTAATGACAGCATCTGAAGCTTTCTTT | . | . | TRBJ1-1 | TRBV9
CASSLRGQGYTSTDTQYF | TGTGCCAGCAGCTTGAGGGGACAGGGATATACTAGCACAGATACGCAGTATTTT | TRBD1 | . | TRBJ2-3 | TRBV11-2
CASGGKEQPQHF | TGTGCCTCGGGAGGGAAAGAACAGCCCCAGCATTTT | . | . | TRBJ1-5 | TRBV15
CASSEATGSRAFF | TGTGCCAGCAGTGAGGCGACAGGGTCTAGAGCTTTCTTT | TRBD1 | . | TRBJ1-1 | TRBV6-4
CASREIRGAGANVLTF | TGTGCCAGCAGGGAAATCAGGGGCGCTGGGGCCAACGTCCTGACTTTC | . | . | TRBJ2-6 | TRBV6-1
CASRRTGATNNYGYTF | TGCGCCAGCAGACGGACAGGGGCGACGAATAACTATGGCTACACCTTC | TRBD1 | . | TRBJ1-2 | TRBV5-1
CASSLGAGVVDTQYF | TGTGCCAGCAGCTTAGGAGCGGGGGTTGTTGATACGCAGTATTTT | TRBD2 | . | TRBJ2-3 | TRBV7-9
CASSQDRFGDSSGTGELFF | TGCGCCAGCAGCCAAGATCGGTTCGGGGACAGTTCAGGTACCGGGGAGCTGTTTTTT | TRBD1 | . | TRBJ2-2 | TRBV4-1
CASSIRLAGEFDEQFF | TGTGCCAGTAGTATTCGGCTAGCGGGAGAATTTGATGAGCAGTTCTTC | TRBD2 | . | TRBJ2-1 | TRBV19
CASSVGPRGKAFF | TGTGCCAGTAGTGTGGGCCCAAGGGGGAAAGCTTTCTTT | . | . | TRBJ1-1 | TRBV19
CASSKQSNTEAFF | TGTGCCAGCAGTAAACAATCGAACACTGAAGCTTTCTTT | . | . | TRBJ1-1 | TRBV11-1
CASSRTGSGTAYEQYF | TGTGCCAGTAGCAGAACAGGTAGCGGGACTGCCTACGAGCAGTACTTC | TRBD2 | . | TRBJ2-7 | TRBV19
CASSHNDPRDEQFF | TGTGCCAGCAGCCATAACGACCCTCGGGATGAGCAGTTCTTC | . | . | TRBJ2-1 | TRBV11-2
CASVGQFSNTEAFF | TGCGCCAGCGTAGGACAGTTTTCGAACACTGAAGCTTTCTTT | . | . | TRBJ1-1 | TRBV23-1
CAWRSRGGWNQPQHF | TGTGCCTGGAGGAGTCGGGGGGGGTGGAATCAGCCCCAGCATTTT | . | . | TRBJ1-5 | TRBV30
CAWSHTRSGTGNTGELFF | TGTGCCTGGAGTCACACTAGATCCGGGACAGGGAACACCGGGGAGCTGTTTTTT | TRBD1 | once | TRBJ2-2 | TRBV30
CASSLVGGNYGYTF | TGTGCCAGCAGCTTAGTGGGCGGGAACTATGGCTACACCTTC | . | few | TRBJ1-2 | TRBV7-9
CASSEGTSGGSYEQYF | TGTGCCAGCAGTGAGGGGACTAGCGGGGGCTCCTACGAGCAGTACTTC | TRBD2 | . | TRBJ2-7 | TRBV2
CATSRTKTLMNYGYTF | TGTGCCACCAGCAGAACTAAGACTCTCATGAACTATGGCTACACCTTC | . | . | TRBJ1-2 | TRBV15
CASSPDRGRSYEQYF | TGTGCCAGCAGCCCCGACAGGGGGCGTTCCTACGAGCAGTACTTC | TRBD1 | many | TRBJ2-7 | TRBV6-5
CASSEARGWGQGNEQFF | TGTGCCAGCAGTGAAGCCAGGGGATGGGGCCAGGGGAATGAGCAGTTCTTC | . | . | TRBJ2-1 | TRBV6-1
CASLRQGNYGYTF | TGTGCCAGCCTAAGACAGGGCAATTATGGCTACACCTTC | TRBD1 | once | TRBJ1-2 | TRBV19
CASSLDTGGGSPLHF | TGCGCCAGCAGCTTGGACACAGGGGGAGGATCACCCCTCCACTTT | TRBD1 | . | TRBJ1-6 | TRBV5-1
CASSTSQGRRRNEQFF | TGTGCCAGTAGTACCTCACAGGGAAGGAGGAGGAATGAGCAGTTCTTC | . | . | TRBJ2-1 | TRBV19
CASSFGGPYNEQFF | TGTGCCAGCAGCTTTGGCGGGCCCTACAATGAGCAGTTCTTC | . | . | TRBJ2-1 | TRBV7-3
CASTQTGGKNIQYF | TGTGCCAGCACCCAAACCGGGGGTAAAAACATTCAGTACTTC | . | . | TRBJ2-4 | TRBV6-5
CASSLGFGGETQYF | TGTGCCAGCAGCTTAGGTTTCGGCGGAGAGACCCAGTACTTC | . | once | TRBJ2-5 | TRBV7-7
CASSISGGGNNEQFF | TGTGCCAGCAGCATCAGCGGGGGGGGTAACAATGAGCAGTTCTTC | TRBD2 | . | TRBJ2-1 | TRBV5-4